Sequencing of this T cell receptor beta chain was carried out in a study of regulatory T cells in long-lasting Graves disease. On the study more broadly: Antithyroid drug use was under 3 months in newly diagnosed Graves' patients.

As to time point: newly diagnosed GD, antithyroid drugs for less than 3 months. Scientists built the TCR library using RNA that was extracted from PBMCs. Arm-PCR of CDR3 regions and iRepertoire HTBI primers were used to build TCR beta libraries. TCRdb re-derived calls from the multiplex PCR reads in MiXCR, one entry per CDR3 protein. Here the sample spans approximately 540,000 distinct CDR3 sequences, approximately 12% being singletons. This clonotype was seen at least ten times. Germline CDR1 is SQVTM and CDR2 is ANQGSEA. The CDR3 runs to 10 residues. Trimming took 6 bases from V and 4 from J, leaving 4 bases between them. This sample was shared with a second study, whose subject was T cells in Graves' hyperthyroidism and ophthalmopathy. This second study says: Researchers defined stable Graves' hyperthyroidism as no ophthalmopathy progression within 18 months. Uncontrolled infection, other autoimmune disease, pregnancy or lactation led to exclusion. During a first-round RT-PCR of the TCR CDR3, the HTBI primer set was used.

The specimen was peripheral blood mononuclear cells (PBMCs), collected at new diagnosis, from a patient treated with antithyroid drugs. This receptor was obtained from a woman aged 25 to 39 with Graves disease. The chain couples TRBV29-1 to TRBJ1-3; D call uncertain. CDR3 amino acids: CSVLGNTIYF. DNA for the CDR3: TGCAGCGTCTTGGGAAACACCATATATTTT.